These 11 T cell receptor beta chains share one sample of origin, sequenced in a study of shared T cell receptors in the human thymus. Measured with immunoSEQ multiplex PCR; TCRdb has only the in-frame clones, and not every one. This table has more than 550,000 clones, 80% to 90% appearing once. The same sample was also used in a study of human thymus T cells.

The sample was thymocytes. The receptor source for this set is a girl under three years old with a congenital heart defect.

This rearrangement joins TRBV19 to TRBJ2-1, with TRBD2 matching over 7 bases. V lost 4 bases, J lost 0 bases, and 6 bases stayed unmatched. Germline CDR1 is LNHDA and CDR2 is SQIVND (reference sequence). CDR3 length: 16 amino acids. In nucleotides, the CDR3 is TGTGCCAGTAGTACGACGACTAGCCGCTCCTACAATGAGCAGTTCTTC. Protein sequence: CASSTTTSRSYNEQFF.

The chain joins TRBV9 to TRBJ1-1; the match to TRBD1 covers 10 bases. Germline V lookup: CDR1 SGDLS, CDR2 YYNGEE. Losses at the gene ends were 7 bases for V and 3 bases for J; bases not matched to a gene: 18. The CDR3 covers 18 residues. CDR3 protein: CASGGPPGQGSEDTEAFF. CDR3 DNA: TGTGCCAGCGGAGGGCCCCCGGGACAGGGGTCGGAGGACACTGAAGCTTTCTTT.

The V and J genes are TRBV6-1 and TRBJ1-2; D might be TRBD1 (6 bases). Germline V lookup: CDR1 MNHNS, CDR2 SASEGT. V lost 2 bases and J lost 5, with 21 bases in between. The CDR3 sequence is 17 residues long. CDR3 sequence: CASSELPLPGARYGYTF. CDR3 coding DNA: TGTGCCAGCAGTGAACTCCCGCTACCAGGGGCGAGATATGGCTACACCTTC.

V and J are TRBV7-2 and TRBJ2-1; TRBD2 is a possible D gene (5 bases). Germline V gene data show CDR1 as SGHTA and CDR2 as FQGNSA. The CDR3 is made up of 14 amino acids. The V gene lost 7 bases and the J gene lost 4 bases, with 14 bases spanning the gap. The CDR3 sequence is CASTKWTPYNEQFF. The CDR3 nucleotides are TGTGCCAGCACCAAATGGACTCCTTACAATGAGCAGTTCTTC.

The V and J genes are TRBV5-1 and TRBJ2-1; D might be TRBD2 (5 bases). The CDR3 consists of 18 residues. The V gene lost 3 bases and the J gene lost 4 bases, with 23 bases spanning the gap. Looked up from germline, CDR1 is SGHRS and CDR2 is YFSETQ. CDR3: CASSSFPADYTRYNEQFF. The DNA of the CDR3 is TGCGCCAGCAGCTCATTCCCAGCGGATTATACCAGGTACAATGAGCAGTTCTTC.

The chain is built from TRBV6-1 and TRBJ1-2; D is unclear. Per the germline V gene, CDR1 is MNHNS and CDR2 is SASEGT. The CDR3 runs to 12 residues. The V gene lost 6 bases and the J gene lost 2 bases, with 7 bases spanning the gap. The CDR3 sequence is CASSQVNYGYTF. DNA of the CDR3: TGTGCCAGCAGCCAGGTGAACTATGGCTACACCTTC.

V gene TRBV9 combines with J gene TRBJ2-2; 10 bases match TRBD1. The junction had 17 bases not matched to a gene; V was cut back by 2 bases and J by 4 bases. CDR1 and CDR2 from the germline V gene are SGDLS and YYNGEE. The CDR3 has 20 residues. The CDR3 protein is CASSVTGTGAPRGITGELFF. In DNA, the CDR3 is TGTGCCAGCAGCGTGACCGGGACAGGGGCCCCCCGTGGTATCACCGGGGAGCTGTTTTTT. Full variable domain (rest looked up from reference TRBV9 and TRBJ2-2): DSGVTQTPKHLITATGQRVTLRCSPRSGDLSVYWYQQSLDQGLQFLIQYYNGEERAKGNILERFSAQQFPDLHSELNLSSLELGDSALYFCASSVTGTGAPRGITGELFFGEGSRLTVL.

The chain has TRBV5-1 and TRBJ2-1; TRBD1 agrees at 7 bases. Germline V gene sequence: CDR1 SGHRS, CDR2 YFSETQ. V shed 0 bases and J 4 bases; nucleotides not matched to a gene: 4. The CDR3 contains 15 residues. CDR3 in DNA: TGCGCCAGCAGCTTGGTGTGGACAGGTTACAATGAGCAGTTCTTC. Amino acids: CASSLVWTGYNEQFF.

Here the CDR3 DNA reads TGTGCCAGCCTCGACGACAGGGCAACTAATGAAAAACTGTTTTTT. Amino acids: CASLDDRATNEKLFF. The chain combines TRBV25-1 with TRBJ1-4, with 7 bases lining up with TRBD1. Looked up from germline, CDR1 is MGHDK and CDR2 is SYGVNS. V dropped 8 bases and J dropped 0; count of bases not matched to a gene: 6. This CDR3 is 15 amino acids long.

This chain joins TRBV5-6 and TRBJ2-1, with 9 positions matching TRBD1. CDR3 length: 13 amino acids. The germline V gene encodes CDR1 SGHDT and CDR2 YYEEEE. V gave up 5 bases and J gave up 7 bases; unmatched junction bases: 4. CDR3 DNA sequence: TGTGCCAGCAGGCGGGACAGGGAAAATGAGCAGTTCTTC. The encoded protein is CASRRDRENEQFF.

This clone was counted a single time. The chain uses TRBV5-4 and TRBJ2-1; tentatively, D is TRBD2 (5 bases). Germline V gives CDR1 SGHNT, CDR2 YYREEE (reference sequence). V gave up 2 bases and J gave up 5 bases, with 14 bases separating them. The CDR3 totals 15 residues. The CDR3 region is CASSLLDLYDNEQFF. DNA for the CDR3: TGTGCCAGCAGCTTACTAGATTTATACGACAATGAGCAGTTCTTC.